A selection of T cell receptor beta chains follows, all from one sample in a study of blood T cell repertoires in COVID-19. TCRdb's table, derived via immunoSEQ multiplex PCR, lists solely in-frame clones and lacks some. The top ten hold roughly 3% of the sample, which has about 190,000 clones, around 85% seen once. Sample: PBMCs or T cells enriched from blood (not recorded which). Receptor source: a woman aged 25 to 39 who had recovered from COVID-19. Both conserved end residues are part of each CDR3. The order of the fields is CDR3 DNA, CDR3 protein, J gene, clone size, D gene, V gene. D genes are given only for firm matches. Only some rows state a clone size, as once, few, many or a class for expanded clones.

TGTGCCAGCAGTGGGACTAGCCCGGTCCAGTTCTTC	CASSGTSPVQFF	TRBJ2-1	NA	TRBD2	TRBV2
TGTGCCACCAGTGACCCTAGCGGGACGTTAAATGAGCAGTTCTTC	CATSDPSGTLNEQFF	TRBJ2-1	NA	TRBD2	TRBV24-1
TGCGCCAGCAGCTTGGCAGATTTCCGGGGGACTGGAAACACCATATATTTT	CASSLADFRGTGNTIYF	TRBJ1-3	NA	NA	TRBV5-1
TGTGCCAGCGGACGGGAGGGCCGCTACAATGAGCAGTTCTTC	CASGREGRYNEQFF	TRBJ2-1	NA	TRBD2	TRBV9
TGTGCCAGCAGCTTAAGGCGGGCAGAGACCCAGTACTTC	CASSLRRAETQYF	TRBJ2-5	NA	NA	TRBV7-6
TGTGCCAGCTCACCCCTGGAGGGTGAAGCTTTCTTT	CASSPLEGEAFF	TRBJ1-1	NA	NA	TRBV18
TGTGCCAGCAGTTTACGGGGAGTAAGCAATCAGCCCCAGCATTTT	CASSLRGVSNQPQHF	TRBJ1-5	NA	NA	TRBV28
TGTGCCAGAACCACGTTTGGTGGAGGGCCGTTTGATACGCAGTATTTT	CARTTFGGGPFDTQYF	TRBJ2-3	NA	NA	TRBV5-3
TGTGCCACGCAGGATAGCAATCAGCCCCAGCATTTT	CATQDSNQPQHF	TRBJ1-5	NA	NA	TRBV28
TGTGCCAGCAGCAGCAGGGTACAGGACGCCGGGGAGCTGTTTTTT	CASSSRVQDAGELFF	TRBJ2-2	NA	NA	TRBV11-3
TGTGCCAGCAGTCAGTATTACAGCTGGACAAATGATAATTCACCCCTCCACTTT	CASSQYYSWTNDNSPLHF	TRBJ1-6	many	NA	TRBV27
TGTGCCAGCAGCGTGGGACAGCAGACAAGACAAGAGACCCAGTACTTC	CASSVGQQTRQETQYF	TRBJ2-5	NA	TRBD1	TRBV9
TGTGCCAGCGGCGCGGGATCTAGGACAGATACGCAGTATTTT	CASGAGSRTDTQYF	TRBJ2-3	many	NA	TRBV28
TGTGCCAGCAGTTTACCCTCTAGCACAGATACGCAGTATTTT	CASSLPSSTDTQYF	TRBJ2-3	once	NA	TRBV27
TGTGCCACCAGCCAGGGGCGCATATCGCTTAACACTGAAGCTTTCTTT	CATSQGRISLNTEAFF	TRBJ1-1	NA	NA	TRBV15
TGCAGCGACATCGCCAGGACAGGGAAAACAGATACGCAGTATTTT	CSDIARTGKTDTQYF	TRBJ2-3	NA	TRBD1	TRBV29-1
TGTGCCAGCAGCTTAGTTTTTTGGGACAGGAGGAACACTGAAGCTTTCTTT	CASSLVFWDRRNTEAFF	TRBJ1-1	NA	TRBD1	TRBV7-8
TGCAGCTCCCGACAGGGTTTGAACACTGAAGCTTTCTTT	CSSRQGLNTEAFF	TRBJ1-1	NA	TRBD1	TRBV29-1
TGTGCCAGCAGCTTGGGACTAGCGGGAGTGGAGCAGTTCTTC	CASSLGLAGVEQFF	TRBJ2-1	NA	TRBD2	TRBV7-3
TGTGCCAGCAGCTCCAGACGGCGGGACAGGGATCGTGGCTACACCTTC	CASSSRRRDRDRGYTF	TRBJ1-2	NA	TRBD1	TRBV11-2
TGTGCCAGCAGGGCGGGACAGACCATGAACACTGAAGCTTTCTTT	CASRAGQTMNTEAFF	TRBJ1-1	NA	TRBD1	TRBV9
TGTGCCAGCAGCACCCTGGGACAGGGACGTACCTCCTACAATGAGCAGTTCTTC	CASSTLGQGRTSYNEQFF	TRBJ2-1	NA	TRBD1	TRBV7-8
TGTGCCAGCAGTCGGACAGGGGGCAATGAGCAGTTCTTC	CASSRTGGNEQFF	TRBJ2-1	NA	TRBD1	TRBV11-2
TGTGCCAGCAGTGTTGGACAGGCCTTCGGGGGGGCCCAGCATTTT	CASSVGQAFGGAQHF	TRBJ1-5	NA	TRBD1	TRBV28
TGTGCCAGCAGCTTATTTGGGGCGGGGGTCAATCAGCCCCAGCATTTT	CASSLFGAGVNQPQHF	TRBJ1-5	NA	NA	TRBV7-2
TGCGCCAGTCTAGGACAGGGCGGCGGCTACACCTTC	CASLGQGGGYTF	TRBJ1-2	NA	TRBD1	TRBV4-1
TGTGCCAGCTCACCGCTAAAGACAGGGGGCTCCGAGCAGTACTTC	CASSPLKTGGSEQYF	TRBJ2-7	once	TRBD1	TRBV18
TGTGCCAGCAGCTTATCAGGGGGCCCCAACAATGAGCAGTTCTTC	CASSLSGGPNNEQFF	TRBJ2-1	NA	TRBD1	TRBV7-3
TGTGCCAGCAGTGCCCCAAGGGGGAGCGTGAACACTGAAGCTTTCTTT	CASSAPRGSVNTEAFF	TRBJ1-1	NA	NA	TRBV28
TGTGCCAGCAGCCTGAAGGGGGGGCGGGTAAGCACAGATACGCAGTATTTT	CASSLKGGRVSTDTQYF	TRBJ2-3	once	NA	TRBV9
TGTGCCAGCAGCCAACCGAGATCGGGACAGGGGGCTTCCAACTATGGCTACACCTTC	CASSQPRSGQGASNYGYTF	TRBJ1-2	NA	TRBD1	TRBV4-2
TGTGCCAGTAGTGGGAGGGACAGGTACTACGAGCAGTACTTC	CASSGRDRYYEQYF	TRBJ2-7	NA	NA	TRBV19
TGTGCCTTTGGCAGGGTAGAGACCCAGTACTTC	CAFGRVETQYF	TRBJ2-5	once	NA	TRBV5-4
TGTGCCAGCAGCTTGGATCGGACTAGTACCGGGGAGCTGTTTTTT	CASSLDRTSTGELFF	TRBJ2-2	once	TRBD2	TRBV5-4
TGCGCCAGCAGCCAAGAGCTTGCGACAGGGAACTACGAGCAGTACTTC	CASSQELATGNYEQYF	TRBJ2-7	NA	TRBD1	TRBV4-1
TGCGCCAGCAGCCCTCGGGACTGGAGTGAAGCTTTCTTT	CASSPRDWSEAFF	TRBJ1-1	NA	NA	TRBV5-1
TGTGCCAGCAGCCAAGGGGGCCCAAGGGGCAATCAGCCCCAGCATTTT	CASSQGGPRGNQPQHF	TRBJ1-5	many	NA	TRBV3-1/TRBV3-2
TGTGCCACCCAGAGCCCCGGGACAGGGTTTGGCTACACCTTC	CATQSPGTGFGYTF	TRBJ1-2	NA	TRBD1	TRBV24-1
TGTGCCAGCAGTCCAAGGGACAGCCCAAGGGCCCAGTACTTC	CASSPRDSPRAQYF	TRBJ2-5	NA	TRBD1	TRBV27
TGTGCCAGCAGCCCGGGACAGCCTTATGGCTACACCTTC	CASSPGQPYGYTF	TRBJ1-2	NA	TRBD1	TRBV7-6
TGTGCCAGCAGCTTGCTAGTTGCGGGAGGGAGGAGCACAGATACGCAGTATTTT	CASSLLVAGGRSTDTQYF	TRBJ2-3	NA	TRBD2	TRBV7-2
TGTGCCAGCAGTTTGCGGGGTGAAAAACTGTTTTTT	CASSLRGEKLFF	TRBJ1-4	NA	NA	TRBV27
TGTGCCAGCAGCTTAGAGGGGCTAGCGGGATACAATGAGCAGTTCTTC	CASSLEGLAGYNEQFF	TRBJ2-1	NA	TRBD2	TRBV7-9
TGTGCCAGCAGTTTGAGAGGGCCGCTCTATGGCTACACCTTC	CASSLRGPLYGYTF	TRBJ1-2	NA	NA	TRBV28
TGTGCCAGCAGCTTAGGGACAGGAATGCGCACTGAAGCTTTCTTT	CASSLGTGMRTEAFF	TRBJ1-1	NA	TRBD1	TRBV7-2
TGTGCCAGCAGCTACCTTCGAGCGGGACTAACCGCAGATACGCAGTATTTT	CASSYLRAGLTADTQYF	TRBJ2-3	NA	TRBD2	TRBV7-9
TGTGCCAGCTCACCGGGACAGGGGGGGCATCAGCCCCAGCATTTT	CASSPGQGGHQPQHF	TRBJ1-5	NA	TRBD1	TRBV18
TGTGCCAGCAGTTACGTGGGAGGGCCAGACACCGGGGAGCTGTTTTTT	CASSYVGGPDTGELFF	TRBJ2-2	NA	TRBD2	TRBV6-5
TGTGCCAGCAGATTTACAGGGGCAGATACGCAGTATTTT	CASRFTGADTQYF	TRBJ2-3	NA	TRBD1	TRBV11-2